These T cell receptor beta chains were read from a single sample in a study of cytotoxic CD8 clonotypes in ibrutinib-treated CLL. Profiled with immunoSEQ multiplex PCR; TCRdb holds only in-frame clones, not every one. The sample has some 120,000 clones, under 70% seen once. The material sequenced was PBMCs, taken after 24 months of ibrutinib treatment. The receptors here all came from a human donor with chronic lymphocytic leukemia. Both conserved end residues are part of each CDR3. Each record gives: V gene, clone size, J gene, D gene, CDR3 DNA, CDR3 protein. D genes are given only for firm matches. For some rows the clone size is stated as once, few or many, or as a class when expanded; others skip it.

TRBV19	NA	TRBJ1-1	NA	TGTGCCAGTAGTATTATGGCGGGGAACACTGAAGCTTTCTTT	CASSIMAGNTEAFF
TRBV14	NA	TRBJ1-4	NA	TGTGCCAGCAGCCAAGATGAAGTAAGAGACGACTATGAAAAACTGTTTTTT	CASSQDEVRDDYEKLFF
TRBV7-2	NA	TRBJ2-7	NA	TGTGCCAGCAGCTTAAGGGACTTCGCCTACGAGCAGTACTTC	CASSLRDFAYEQYF
TRBV5-1	once	TRBJ2-3	TRBD1	TGCGCCAGCAGCGTGGGGGTCCGGGACAGGGACACAGATACGCAGTATTTT	CASSVGVRDRDTDTQYF
TRBV2	NA	TRBJ1-5	TRBD1	TGTGCCAGCAGTGGGGACAGCAGCAATCAGCCCCAGCATTTT	CASSGDSSNQPQHF
TRBV23-1	NA	TRBJ1-4	NA	TGCGCCAGCAGTCACCCCCGGGACCCCCTTGAAAAACTGTTTTTT	CASSHPRDPLEKLFF
TRBV10-3	few	TRBJ2-2	NA	TGTGCCATCTCTGGGACCGCTAACACCGGGGAGCTGTTTTTT	CAISGTANTGELFF
TRBV6-5	few	TRBJ2-2	NA	TGTGCCAGCAGTGACTCGACGGAGAACACCGGGGAGCTGTTTTTT	CASSDSTENTGELFF
TRBV30	few	TRBJ2-5	TRBD2	TGTGCCTGGATCGGACTAGGGCAGACCCAGTACTTC	CAWIGLGQTQYF
TRBV2	NA	TRBJ2-6	NA	TGTGCCAGCAGCCCCGGAGGGTTAGCGTCTGGGGCCAACGTCCTGACTTTC	CASSPGGLASGANVLTF
TRBV27	NA	TRBJ1-6	NA	TGTGCCAGCAGTACCGTCGGGCCCCGAAGGAATTCACCCCTCCACTTT	CASSTVGPRRNSPLHF
TRBV5-6	NA	TRBJ1-5	NA	TGTGCCAGCAGCTCCGGACAGTACTATCAGCCCCAGCATTTT	CASSSGQYYQPQHF
TRBV2	NA	TRBJ2-3	NA	TGTGCCAGCACCGTGGAGGGAACTGGCACAGATACGCAGTATTTT	CASTVEGTGTDTQYF
TRBV19	NA	TRBJ1-6	NA	TGTGCCAGTAGTATGCGAGGGGAAGCGGGATCACCCCTCCACTTT	CASSMRGEAGSPLHF
TRBV30	NA	TRBJ2-7	TRBD1	TGTGCCTGGAGTGTTGGAACAGGGGCGTTGGAGCAGTACTTC	CAWSVGTGALEQYF
TRBV7-9	NA	TRBJ2-1	NA	TGTGCCAGCAGCCCCTCCGGGCCTGGGGGGCAGTTCTTC	CASSPSGPGGQFF